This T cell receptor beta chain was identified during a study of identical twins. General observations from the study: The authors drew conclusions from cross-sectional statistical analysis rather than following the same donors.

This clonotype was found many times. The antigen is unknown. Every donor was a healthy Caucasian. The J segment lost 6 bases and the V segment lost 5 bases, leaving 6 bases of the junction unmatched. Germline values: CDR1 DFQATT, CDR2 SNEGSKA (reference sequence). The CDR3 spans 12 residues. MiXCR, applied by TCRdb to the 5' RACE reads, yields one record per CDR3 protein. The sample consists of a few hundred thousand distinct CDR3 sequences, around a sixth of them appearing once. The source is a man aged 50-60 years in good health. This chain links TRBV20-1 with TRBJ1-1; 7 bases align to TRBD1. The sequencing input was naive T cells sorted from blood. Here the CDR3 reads CSAEGGLPEAFF. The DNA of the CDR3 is TGCAGTGCTGAAGGGGGCTTACCTGAAGCTTTCTTT.